This TCR beta chain was recorded in a study of T cells expressing NK-cell markers. Germline CDR1 and CDR2: SGHRS and YFSETQ. The CDR3 totals 14 residues. TCRdb reprocessed the 5' RACE reads, keeping one entry per CDR3 protein, no DNA. The repertoire table contains about 460,000 distinct CDR3 sequences. The rearrangement joins TRBV5-1 to TRBJ1-2; the TCRdb D gene call, TRBD1, has no DNA to confirm it. Input material: blood T cells: a sorted CD56 or NKG2C T cell subset, CD4+ or CD8+ T cells, or bulk PBMC T cells (not recorded which). The origin of this receptor is a woman aged 45-60 years in good health. CDR3 protein: CASTRGGLGYGYTF.